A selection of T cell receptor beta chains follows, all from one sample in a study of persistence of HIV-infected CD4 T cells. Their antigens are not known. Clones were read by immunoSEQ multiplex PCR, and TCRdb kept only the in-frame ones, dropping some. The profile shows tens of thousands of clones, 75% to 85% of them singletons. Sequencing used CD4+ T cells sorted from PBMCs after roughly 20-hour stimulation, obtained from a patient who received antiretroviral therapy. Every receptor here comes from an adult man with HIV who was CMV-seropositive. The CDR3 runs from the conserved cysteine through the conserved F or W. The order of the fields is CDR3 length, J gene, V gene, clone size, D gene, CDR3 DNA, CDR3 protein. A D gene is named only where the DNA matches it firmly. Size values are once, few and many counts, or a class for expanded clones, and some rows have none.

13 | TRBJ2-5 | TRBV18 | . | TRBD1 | TGTGCCAGCTCACGGGACAGGAAAGAGACCCAGTACTTC | CASSRDRKETQYF
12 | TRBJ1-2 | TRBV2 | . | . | TGTGCCAGCAGTGGACACAGCTATGGCTACACCTTC | CASSGHSYGYTF
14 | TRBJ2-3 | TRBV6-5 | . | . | TGTGCCAGCATGGACAGCTCCCGCACAGATACGCAGTATTTT | CASMDSSRTDTQYF
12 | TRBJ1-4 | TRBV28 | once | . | TGTGCCAGCAGTTCGGGACGAGAAAAACTGTTTTTT | CASSSGREKLFF
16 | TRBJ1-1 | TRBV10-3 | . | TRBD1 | TGTGCCATCAGTTCATTCGGGACAGGGTTGAACACTGAAGCTTTCTTT | CAISSFGTGLNTEAFF
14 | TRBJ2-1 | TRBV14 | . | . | TGTGCCAGCAGCCCCTGGAGCGGCCACAATGAGCAGTTCTTC | CASSPWSGHNEQFF
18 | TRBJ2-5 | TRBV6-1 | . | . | TGTGCCAGCAGTGAATTCGGAATAACTGGGACCATTCCGGAGACCCAGTACTTC | CASSEFGITGTIPETQYF
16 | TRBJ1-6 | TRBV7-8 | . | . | TGTGCCAGCAGCCTCGGGGGGACTACCTATAATTCACCCCTCCACTTT | CASSLGGTTYNSPLHF
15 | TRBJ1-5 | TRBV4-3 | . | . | TGCGCCAGCAGCCAAAGCTTCGGGGCGTTCCAGCCCCAGCATTTT | CASSQSFGAFQPQHF
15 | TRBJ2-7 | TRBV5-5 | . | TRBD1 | TGTGCCAGCAGTCGAACAGGGGGCTCGTCTTACGAGCAGTACTTC | CASSRTGGSSYEQYF
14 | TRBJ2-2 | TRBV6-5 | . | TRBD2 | TGTGCCAGCCTAGCGGGAGAGACCACCGGGGAGCTGTTTTTT | CASLAGETTGELFF
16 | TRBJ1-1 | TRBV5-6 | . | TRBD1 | TGTGCCAGCAGCCTCCGGACAGGGCCCATGAACACTGAAGCTTTCTTT | CASSLRTGPMNTEAFF
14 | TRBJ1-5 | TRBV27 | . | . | TGTGCCAGCAGTTTAAGGCAGGGTAATCAGCCCCAGCATTTT | CASSLRQGNQPQHF
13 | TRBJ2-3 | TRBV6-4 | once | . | TGTGCCAGCAGTGACCAAGGAGGCGATACGCAGTATTTT | CASSDQGGDTQYF
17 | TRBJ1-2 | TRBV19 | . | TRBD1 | TGTGCCAGTAGTATAGACCACGGGACAGGGCCCACGAGGGGCTACACCTTC | CASSIDHGTGPTRGYTF
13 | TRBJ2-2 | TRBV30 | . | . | TGTGCCTCGGGCAGGGCGAACACCGGGGAGCTGTTTTTT | CASGRANTGELFF
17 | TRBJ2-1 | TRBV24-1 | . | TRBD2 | TGTGCCACCAGTGATGCTAGCGGGAGTCCCACCTACAATGAGCAGTTCTTC | CATSDASGSPTYNEQFF
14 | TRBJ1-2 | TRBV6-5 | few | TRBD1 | TGTGCCAGCTGCAGGGACAGGGCTAACTATGGCTACACCTTC | CASCRDRANYGYTF
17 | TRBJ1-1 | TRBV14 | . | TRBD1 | TGTGCCAGCAGCCAACCGGGACAGGGGATGATGAACACTGAAGCTTTCTTT | CASSQPGQGMMNTEAFF
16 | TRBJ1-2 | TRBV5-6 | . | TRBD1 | TGTGCCAGCAGCAGGGGACGGACAGGGTCCTTCTATGGCTACACCTTC | CASSRGRTGSFYGYTF
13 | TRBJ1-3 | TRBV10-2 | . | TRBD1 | TGCGCCAGCAGTCGACAGGGCCGAGACACCATATATTTT | CASSRQGRDTIYF
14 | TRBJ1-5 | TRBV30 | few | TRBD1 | TGTGCCTGGAGTTTTGAGACAGGGACGGGACCCCAGCATTTT | CAWSFETGTGPQHF
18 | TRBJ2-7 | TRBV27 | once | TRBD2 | TGTGCCAGCAGTTTACGGGGGACTAGCGGTCTGTCCGGGGACGAGCAGTACTTC | CASSLRGTSGLSGDEQYF
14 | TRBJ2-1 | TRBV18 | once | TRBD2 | TGTGCCAGCTCTGGACTAGCGGGAGTCCATGAGCAGTTCTTC | CASSGLAGVHEQFF
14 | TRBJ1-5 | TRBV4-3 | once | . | TGCGCCAGCAGCCAGTTCGGGGGGAATCAGCCCCAGCATTTT | CASSQFGGNQPQHF
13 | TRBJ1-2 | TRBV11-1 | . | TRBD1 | TGTGCCAGCAGCTGGGACAGCTACTATGGCTACACCTTC | CASSWDSYYGYTF
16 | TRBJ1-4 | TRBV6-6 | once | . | TGTGCCAGCAGTCGAGGGGGTTGGGGAACTAATGAAAAACTGTTTTTT | CASSRGGWGTNEKLFF
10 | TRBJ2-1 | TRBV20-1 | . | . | TGCAGTGCGATCACGGTATTGCAGTTCTTC | CSAITVLQFF
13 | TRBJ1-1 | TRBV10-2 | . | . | TGCGCCAGCAGTGAGGGGGGGGACACTGAAGCTTTCTTT | CASSEGGDTEAFF
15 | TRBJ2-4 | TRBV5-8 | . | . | TGTGCCAGCAGCCCCGGATTCGGGACTTTCAACATTCAGTACTTC | CASSPGFGTFNIQYF
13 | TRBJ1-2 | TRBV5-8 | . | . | TGTGCCAGCAGCCTCTTTGAGAACTATGGCTACACCTTC | CASSLFENYGYTF
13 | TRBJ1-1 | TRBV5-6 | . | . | TGTGCCAGCAGGACAACTAAGGGGACTGAAGCTTTCTTT | CASRTTKGTEAFF
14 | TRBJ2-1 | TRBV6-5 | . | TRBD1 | TGTGCCAGCAAAAGGGGGCCTACCTACAATGAGCAGTTCTTC | CASKRGPTYNEQFF
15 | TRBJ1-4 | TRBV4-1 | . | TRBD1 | TGCGCCAGCAGCCAAGTCGGGACAGGGTTTGAAAAACTGTTTTTT | CASSQVGTGFEKLFF
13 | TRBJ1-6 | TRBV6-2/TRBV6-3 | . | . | TGTGCCAGCAGTTACTTTCCCAGGGCCGGCCTCCACTTT | CASSYFPRAGLHF
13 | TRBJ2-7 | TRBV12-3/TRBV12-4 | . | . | TGTGCCAGCAGTTTAGGTTCGGGTTACGAGCAGTACTTC | CASSLGSGYEQYF
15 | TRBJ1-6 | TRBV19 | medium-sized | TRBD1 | TGTGCCAGTAGTCCACAGGGGGGGCAAAATTCACCCCTCCACTTT | CASSPQGGQNSPLHF
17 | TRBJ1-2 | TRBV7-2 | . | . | TGTGCCAGCAGCTTGCAGACAGGACTCTATACTAACTATGGCTACACCTTC | CASSLQTGLYTNYGYTF
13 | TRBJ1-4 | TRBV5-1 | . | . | TGCGCCACCCGCCGGGAGTCTAATGAAAAACTGTTTTTT | CATRRESNEKLFF
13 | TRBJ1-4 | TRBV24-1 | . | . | TGTGCCCCGGTCGGAGGAAGTAATGAAAAACTGTTTTTT | CAPVGGSNEKLFF
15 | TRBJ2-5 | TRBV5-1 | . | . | TGCGCCAGCAGCTTGGTTATAGGGGTAGGGGAGACCCAGTACTTC | CASSLVIGVGETQYF
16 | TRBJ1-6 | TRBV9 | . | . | TGTGCCAGCAGCCCCCAAGACCTCTCCTATAATTCACCCCTCCACTTT | CASSPQDLSYNSPLHF
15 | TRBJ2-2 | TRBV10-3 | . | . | TGTGCCATCAGTGAACGGGACAAGAACACCGGGGAGCTGTTTTTT | CAISERDKNTGELFF
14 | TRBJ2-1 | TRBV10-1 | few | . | TGCGCCAGCAGTGTCGGACAGAGGGTGAGGGAGCAGTTCTTC | CASSVGQRVREQFF
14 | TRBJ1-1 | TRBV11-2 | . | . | TGTGCCAGCAGCTTAGCGGGGGACCGTCGGGTAGCTTTCTTT | CASSLAGDRRVAFF
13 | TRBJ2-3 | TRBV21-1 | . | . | TGTGCCAGCAGCAAAGCGCAGAGCAATAGGCAGTATTTT | CASSKAQSNRQYF
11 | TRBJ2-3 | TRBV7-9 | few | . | TGTGCCAGCAGCCCCCAGGATACGCAGTATTTT | CASSPQDTQYF
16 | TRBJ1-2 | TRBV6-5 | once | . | TGTGCCAGCAGTTACCGGCGGTCAGGTAAGAACTATGGCTACACCTTC | CASSYRRSGKNYGYTF
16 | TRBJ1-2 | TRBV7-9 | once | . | TGTGCCAGCAGCCCCCGTACCGGCGGGGTAAACTATGGCTACACCTTC | CASSPRTGGVNYGYTF
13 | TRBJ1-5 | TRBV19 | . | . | TGTGCCAGTAGGGGGGAGGGGAGTCAGCCCCAGCATTTT | CASRGEGSQPQHF
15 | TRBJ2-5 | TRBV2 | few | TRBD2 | TGTGCCAGCAGCCCCAGCGGGGGGGCAATAAGGACCCAGTACTTC | CASSPSGGAIRTQYF
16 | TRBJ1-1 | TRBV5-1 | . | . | TGCGCCAGCAGCCCCCGGGGGGGCAGTATGAACACTGAAGCTTTCTTT | CASSPRGGSMNTEAFF
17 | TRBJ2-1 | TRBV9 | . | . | TGTGCCAGCACCCCTTCCCGACGCGGTAGCTCCTACAATGAGCAGTTCTTC | CASTPSRRGSSYNEQFF
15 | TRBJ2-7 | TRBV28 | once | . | TGTGCCAGCAGCCCCCCAGGGCCACTCTCCTACGAGCAGTACTTC | CASSPPGPLSYEQYF
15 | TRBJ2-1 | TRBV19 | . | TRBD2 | TGTGCCAGTAGTAGGCCGGGACTAGCGGGAAGTTCGCAGTTCTTC | CASSRPGLAGSSQFF
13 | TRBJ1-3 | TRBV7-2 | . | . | TGTGCCAGCAGCCCGGCGGCTGGAAACACCATATATTTT | CASSPAAGNTIYF
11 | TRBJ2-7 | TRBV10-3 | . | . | TGTGCCATCAGTGAACGGTACGAGCAGTACTTC | CAISERYEQYF